These T cell receptor beta chains were read from a single sample in a study of graft-versus-host responses after intestinal transplantation. Data came from immunoSEQ multiplex PCR; TCRdb stores just in-frame clones and leaves some out. The data show roughly 12,000 clones, just over 90% seen once. The sample here was PBMCs, taken 105 days after intestinal transplantation. These receptors were taken from a human patient who received an intestinal transplant, so some T cells may come from the graft donor. Both conserved end residues are part of each CDR3. Expanded clones are given a class, and other clones once, few, many or no size at all.

V gene	CDR3 length	J gene	clone size	CDR3 protein
TRBV5-1	14	TRBJ1-4	NA	CASSGGQRNEKLFF
TRBV19	15	TRBJ1-3	once	CASGLQGLTGNTIYF
TRBV30	15	TRBJ2-1	NA	CAWSVDRSSYNEQFF
TRBV6-5	16	TRBJ2-2	NA	CASSYLPGTGGGELFF
TRBV15	20	TRBJ2-1	NA	CATSLEPGLAGVGSYNEQFF
TRBV5-5	15	TRBJ2-2	NA	CASSLEGIWDGELFF
TRBV18	15	TRBJ1-2	NA	CASSPPPTIQRGYTF
TRBV4-1	15	TRBJ1-1	NA	CASSRDTLTAIEAFF
TRBV6-5	14	TRBJ1-2	few	CASSYYRVNYGYTF
TRBV6-5	14	TRBJ2-5	few	CASSFQQYQETQYF